This T cell receptor beta chain was identified in a study of blood T cell repertoires in COVID-19. Study-level background: The United States, Italy and Spain were the sources of the acute and convalescent COVID-19 samples.

V gave up 6 bases and J gave up 4 bases, with 13 bases separating them. This CDR3 is 13 amino acids long. Germline V gene data show CDR1 as MNHEY and CDR2 as SVGAGI. Per the original data handling: Nucleated cell number was recorded as an estimate derived from reference gene primer amplification. The method was immunoSEQ multiplex PCR; TCRdb's version includes in-frame clones alone and lacks a portion of them. V and J calls and clone size are given by that table; D and trimming were obtained from the DNA. The sample consists of 350,000 to 450,000 clones, around nine tenths of them appearing once. This clonotype originated in a woman aged 40-49 years with COVID-19, enrolled during active disease. The chain employs TRBV6-5 and TRBJ2-7, with D possibly matching TRBD1 (7 bases). The sequencing input was peripheral blood. The CDR3 reads CASRRGTEYEQYF. The CDR3 DNA follows: TGTGCCAGCAGACGGGGGACAGAGTACGAGCAGTACTTC.